The 27 T cell receptor beta chains below come from one sample, sequenced in a study of yellow fever vaccine responses in identical twins. Using its own MiXCR run on the RT-PCR reads, TCRdb lists one record per CDR3 protein. The data hold 15,000 to 20,000 distinct CDR3 sequences, with about four fifths observed a single time. Sequencing used T cells from blood (PBMCs), unsorted or a sorted subset (not recorded which), obtained before or after yellow fever vaccination (not recorded which). These receptors all stem from a young woman who received the yellow fever vaccine.

The chain couples TRBV11-1 to TRBJ2-7; D gene uncertain. Trimming pared 10 bases from V and 3 bases from J, leaving 16 bases between. This CDR3 has 13 residues. The germline CDR1 and CDR2 sequences are SGHAT and FQDESV (reference sequence). The CDR3 nucleotides are TGTGCCACCCAGTCCTTTTGGGGCTACGAGCAGTACTTC. This encodes CATQSFWGYEQYF.

CDR3 in amino acids: CASSILLAAEDREQFF. The CDR3, as DNA: TGTGCCAGTAGTATTTTGCTCGCAGCGGAAGACAGGGAGCAGTTCTTC. The V and J genes are TRBV19 and TRBJ2-1; a weak D match, TRBD1 (6 bases). CDR3 size: 16 residues. V was pared by 3 bases and J by 10 bases, with 22 bases between. The germline gives CDR1 LNHDA, CDR2 SQIVND (reference sequence).

The chain combines TRBV10-3 with TRBJ1-1, with TRBD1 matching over 8 bases. CDR3 length: 14 residues. V lost 4 bases to trimming and J lost 3 bases; unmatched junction nucleotides: 4. The germline CDR1 and CDR2 sequences are ENHRY and SYGVKD. The CDR3: CAISGGQGDTEAFF. DNA for the CDR3: TGTGCCATCAGTGGAGGACAGGGAGACACTGAAGCTTTCTTT.

This clonotype was observed a handful of times. The V gene is TRBV7-2, the J gene TRBJ1-2, with D perhaps matching TRBD1 (5 bases). The CDR3 is 13 amino acids. Germline-derived CDR1 and CDR2 are SGHTA and FQGNSA. Trimming cost V 6 bases and J 8 bases, with 16 bases left between them. The CDR3 loop is CASSPAAGSGYTF. The CDR3, as DNA: TGTGCCAGCAGTCCCGCGGCAGGGAGCGGCTACACCTTC.

This clonotype was observed a few times. This chain connects TRBV20-1 to TRBJ2-5; perhaps D is TRBD1 or TRBD2 (6 bases each). The germline V and J ends were trimmed by 7 bases and 2 bases, with 11 bases remaining between them. There are 12 residues in the CDR3. Per germline, CDR1 DFQATT and CDR2 SNEGSKA (reference sequence). CDR3 in amino acids: CSVRGVQETQYF. The CDR3 bases are TGCAGTGTTAGGGGGGTTCAAGAGACCCAGTACTTC.

The J gene is TRBJ2-7, the V gene TRBV29-1, with D possibly being TRBD1 (5 bases). Germline V gene sequence: CDR1 SQVTM, CDR2 ANQGSEA. CDR3 length equals 12 residues. Trimming shortened V by 6 bases and J by 1 base, and 10 bases separated the two germline ends. The DNA of the CDR3 is TGCAGCGTCCAGACAGCATCCTACGAGCAGTACTTC. Translating gives CSVQTASYEQYF.

V gene TRBV7-2 combines with J gene TRBJ2-3; 8 bases match TRBD1. Trimming took 4 bases from V and 2 from J; bases not matched to a gene: 5. Germline V gene data show CDR1 as SGHTA and CDR2 as FQGNSA. CDR3 length: 15 amino acids. The CDR3 region has the DNA TGTGCCAGCAGCTGGGGACAGGCCACCACAGATACGCAGTATTTT. Translating gives CASSWGQATTDTQYF.

This clonotype was recorded once. The chain couples TRBV5-1 to TRBJ2-3; the match to TRBD2 covers 11 bases. V trimming: 4 bases; J trimming: 6 bases; junction bases outside the gene matches: 10. The CDR3 sequence is 16 residues long. The germline gives CDR1 SGHRS, CDR2 YFSETQ. The CDR3 here is CASSPGTSGPRDTQYF. The CDR3 DNA reads as TGCGCCAGCAGCCCGGGGACTAGCGGTCCTAGGGATACGCAGTATTTT.

This clonotype was counted a single time. The chain employs TRBV11-1 and TRBJ2-6, with D possibly TRBD1 on 6 matching bases. In germline, CDR1 is SGHAT, CDR2 FQDESV (reference sequence). Trimming removed 1 base at V and 4 bases at J, with 8 bases between. The CDR3 is 15 amino acids. The CDR3 DNA follows: TGTGCCAGCAGCTTAGATACAGGGGGGGCCAACGTCCTGACTTTC. Protein sequence: CASSLDTGGANVLTF.

The gene calls are TRBV2 and TRBJ1-5, with TRBD1 as a possible D gene (5 bases). The germline V and J ends were trimmed by 8 bases and 4 bases, with 15 bases remaining between them. CDR1 is SNHLY and CDR2 is FYNNEI in the germline V gene. This CDR3 is 14 amino acids long. The CDR3 DNA reads TGTGCCAGCCGCGGTAGGGGCGAAAATCAGCCCCAGCATTTT. Encoded protein: CASRGRGENQPQHF. Full variable domain (remainder filled in from reference TRBV2 and TRBJ1-5): EPEVTQTPSHQVTQMGQEVILRCVPISNHLYFYWYRQILGQKVEFLVSFYNNEISEKSEIFDDQFSVERPDGSNFTLKIRSTKLEDSAMYFCASRGRGENQPQHFGDGTRLSIL.

The rearrangement uses TRBV20-1 and TRBJ2-3; 7 bases line up with TRBD2. V was clipped by 0 bases and J by 2 bases; unmatched bases: 2. CDR3 length: 14 residues. The V gene's germline CDR1 is DFQATT and CDR2 SNEGSKA (reference sequence). CDR3 in amino acids: CSAREGDYTDTQYF. Written as DNA, the CDR3 is TGCAGTGCTAGAGAGGGGGACTACACAGATACGCAGTATTTT.

The chain uses TRBV10-1 and TRBJ2-3; possibly TRBD2 for D (6 bases). This CDR3 is built from 17 residues. Germline V gives CDR1 WNHNN, CDR2 SYGVQD (reference sequence). The V gene lost 0 bases and the J gene lost 1 base, with 14 bases spanning the gap. CDR3 sequence reads: CASSESSGLWGTDTQYF. The CDR3 region has the DNA TGCGCCAGCAGTGAGTCGTCGGGACTGTGGGGCACAGATACGCAGTATTTT.

The sample holds one count of this clonotype. The rearrangement joins TRBV5-6 to TRBJ1-2; TRBD1 aligns across 8 bases. CDR3 length: 15 amino acids. Trimming cost V 0 bases and J 3 bases; bases outside gene matches: 4. Per the germline V gene, CDR1 is SGHDT and CDR2 is YYEEEE. The CDR3 region has the DNA TGTGCCAGCAGCTTGGCAGGGGGCAAGGACTATGGCTACACCTTC. This sequence encodes CASSLAGGKDYGYTF.

The J gene is TRBJ2-1, the V gene TRBV29-1; unclear D gene. CDR1 and CDR2 (germline): SQVTM, ANQGSEA. The CDR3 extends over 13 amino acids. V shed 6 bases and J shed 5 bases, with 14 bases lying between them. The CDR3 is CSVVPANDNEQFF. The CDR3 region has the DNA TGCAGCGTCGTTCCGGCCAATGACAATGAGCAGTTCTTC.

V gene TRBV14 combines with J gene TRBJ1-5; D unresolved. The germline V and J ends were trimmed by 1 base and 0 bases, with 13 bases remaining between them. Germline V gene sequence: CDR1 SGHDN, CDR2 FVKESK. The CDR3 has 17 residues. CDR3 nucleotide sequence: TGTGCCAGCAGCCAAGTCGTGCGCAGTCTTAGCAATCAGCCCCAGCATTTT. Amino acids: CASSQVVRSLSNQPQHF.

This chain's CDR3 is CASSLVQTRFDGELFF. DNA of the CDR3: TGTGCCAGCAGCTTAGTGCAGACTAGATTTGACGGGGAGCTGTTTTTT. The rearrangement joins TRBV11-3 to TRBJ2-2; D possibly corresponds to TRBD2 (6 bases). This CDR3 has 16 amino acids. V shed 1 base and J shed 7 bases, with 16 bases lying between them. Germline CDR1 is SGHNT and CDR2 is YENEEA.

V usage is TRBV29-1 and J usage is TRBJ1-1, with D maybe TRBD1 (5 bases). V was clipped by 4 bases and J by 2 bases, with 8 bases between them. This CDR3 is built from 12 residues. The germline CDR1 and CDR2 sequences are SQVTM and ANQGSEA. DNA for the CDR3: TGCAGCGTTGGATGGACAAACACTGAAGCTTTCTTT. Its protein is CSVGWTNTEAFF.

The CDR3 region is CASSSPSGGYNEQFF. The CDR3 bases are TGTGCCAGCAGTTCCCCTAGCGGAGGCTACAATGAGCAGTTCTTC. The chain joins TRBV28 to TRBJ2-1; TRBD2 agrees at 7 bases. This CDR3 is built from 15 residues. V shed 4 bases, J shed 3 bases, and the junction held 6 bases outside the gene matches. Germline V lookup: CDR1 MDHEN, CDR2 SYDVKM.

The gene calls are TRBV10-3 and TRBJ1-2, with D perhaps TRBD1 (6 bases). The germline V gene has CDR1 ENHRY and CDR2 SYGVKD. The V and J ends lost 9 bases and 0 bases respectively, with 17 bases between them. The CDR3 is made up of 15 amino acids. CDR3 in amino acids: CAIKRGEGTNYGYTF. Here the CDR3 DNA reads TGTGCCATAAAAAGGGGGGAGGGCACTAACTATGGCTACACCTTC.

The genes are TRBV5-6 and TRBJ2-7; the match to TRBD2 covers 9 bases. Germline trimming cut 0 bases from V and 2 bases from J; bases unmatched to any gene: 0. The CDR3 is 14 amino acids. The germline gives CDR1 SGHDT, CDR2 YYEEEE. CDR3 sequence: CASSLASGTYEQYF. The CDR3 DNA reads as TGTGCCAGCAGCTTGGCTAGCGGGACCTACGAGCAGTACTTC.

The chain recombines TRBV7-2 with TRBJ2-5; TRBD2 is a possible D gene (5 bases). The CDR3 loop spans 14 amino acids. The germline V gene has CDR1 SGHTA and CDR2 FQGNSA. Trimming took 0 bases from V and 3 from J, leaving 8 bases between them. This CDR3 is CASSLALAKETQYF. The CDR3 DNA sequence: TGTGCCAGCAGCTTAGCCCTAGCCAAAGAGACCCAGTACTTC.

Comment on this clonotype: An end of the junction does not agree with germline; a read error may underlie this. The gene calls are TRBV7-7 and TRBJ2-2, with D unresolved. The CDR3 loop spans 14 amino acids. Germline-derived CDR1 and CDR2 are SSHAT and FNYEAQ (reference sequence). The CDR3 spells CASSWEVNTGELFF. The CDR3 region has the DNA TGTGCTAGCAGCTGGGAAGTGAACACCGGGGAGCTGTTTTTT.

The V gene is TRBV7-9, the J gene TRBJ2-1; no clear D gene. CDR3 length: 13 residues. CDR1 and CDR2 (germline): SEHNR, FQNEAQ (reference sequence). Trimming pared 6 bases from V and 0 bases from J, leaving 6 bases between. CDR3 sequence reads: CASSRSSYNEQFF. DNA of the CDR3: TGTGCCAGCAGTAGGAGCTCCTACAATGAGCAGTTCTTC.

J is TRBJ2-3 and V is TRBV4-2; D unresolved. This CDR3 is built from 15 residues. Germline-derived CDR1 and CDR2 are LGHNA and YNFKEQ. V lost 4 bases and J lost 0, with 11 bases in between. In nucleotides, the CDR3 is TGTGCCAGCAGCCCGGATGCTCGGAGCACAGATACGCAGTATTTT. Translation gives CASSPDARSTDTQYF.

CDR3 sequence: CATSIGVTNEKLFF. The CDR3 region has the DNA TGTGCCACCAGCATTGGGGTTACCAATGAAAAACTGTTTTTT. This sequence joins TRBV15 and TRBJ1-4; D not resolved. V shed 4 bases and J shed 5 bases, with 11 bases lying between them. The CDR3 runs to 14 residues. CDR1 and CDR2 from the germline V gene are LNHNV and YYDKDF (reference sequence).

This clonotype was found a few times. The gene calls are TRBV29-1 and TRBJ2-7, with D perhaps matching TRBD1 or TRBD2 (5 bases each). The CDR3 has 12 amino acids. The V and J ends lost 4 bases and 1 base respectively, with 8 bases between them. Germline V gives CDR1 SQVTM, CDR2 ANQGSEA. The CDR3 sequence is CSVGDGSYEQYF. The CDR3 coding sequence is TGCAGCGTTGGGGACGGGTCCTACGAGCAGTACTTC.

The J gene is TRBJ2-1, the V gene TRBV20-1; D ambiguous. The V gene's germline CDR1 is DFQATT and CDR2 SNEGSKA (reference sequence). The CDR3 is 15 residues long. Trimming pared 2 bases from V and 1 base from J, leaving 12 bases between. The CDR3 DNA follows: TGCAGTGCTAGATCTTATTCAGAGTCCTACAATGAGCAGTTCTTC. Amino acid sequence: CSARSYSESYNEQFF.